The 21 T cell receptor beta chains given below trace back to one sample, sequenced in a study of low-dose radiotherapy and immunotherapy resistance in tumors. TRAV- and TRBV-specific primers, spanning alpha and beta chains, primed first-strand cDNA. A constant-region primer paired with the V-primer adapter amplified TCRs over about 20 PCR cycles. One entry per CDR3 protein, called by TCRdb with MiXCR from the reads. The top ten clones hold 6.7% of a sample with some 57,000 distinct CDR3 sequences, 20% to 25% of them seen once. This sample's time point: after trial treatment. Treatment denoted: LDRT plus nivolumab, ipilimumab, low-dose cyclophosphamide and aspirin (RACIN trial). The starting material was PBMCs, obtained after low-dose radiotherapy plus immunotherapy. The receptors originated from a male donor with prostate cancer.

The table lists this clonotype with a count of one. The J gene is TRBJ2-7, the V gene TRBV7-9, with 12 nucleotides matching TRBD2. Germline loops: CDR1 SEHNR, CDR2 FQNEAQ (reference sequence). Germline trimming cut 2 bases from V and 5 bases from J; bases unmatched to any gene: 7. This CDR3 comprises 16 residues. CDR3 coding DNA: TGTGCCAGCAGCTTACCACTAGCGGGGGGTCTCGACGAGCAGTACTTC. Its protein is CASSLPLAGGLDEQYF.

This clonotype was seen only a few times. The chain couples TRBV7-3 to TRBJ2-2; 7 bases are shared with TRBD2. V trimming: 3 bases; J trimming: 4 bases; junction bases outside the gene matches: 5. Germline CDR1 and CDR2: SGHTA and FQGTGA. This CDR3 region has 15 residues. In DNA, the CDR3 is TGTGCCAGCAGCTTTTCGGGAGGCGGCACCGGGGAGCTGTTTTTT. Translated, it gives CASSFSGGGTGELFF.

The chain links TRBV10-3 to TRBJ1-1; 9 nucleotides agree with TRBD1. Germline CDR1 reads ENHRY; CDR2 reads SYGVKD. The CDR3 has 16 residues. The J segment lost 8 bases and the V segment lost 5 bases, leaving 15 bases of the junction unmatched. DNA for the CDR3: TGTGCCATCAGTTACACAGGGACAGGGAGGGGTCAGGAAGCTTTCTTT. Translating gives CAISYTGTGRGQEAFF.

This clonotype was seen many times. The chain recombines TRBV5-4 with TRBJ1-1; 7 positions agree with TRBD1. V shed 3 bases, J shed 8 bases, and the junction held 7 bases outside the gene matches. This CDR3 spans 13 amino acids. Germline CDR1 reads SGHNT; CDR2 reads YYREEE (reference sequence). CDR3 sequence reads: CASSSYRGGEAFF. CDR3 DNA sequence: TGTGCCAGCAGCTCCTACAGGGGAGGAGAAGCTTTCTTT.

This clonotype was picked up many times. This chain connects TRBV11-1 to TRBJ2-5; 12 bases fit TRBD2. V shed 4 bases, J shed 6 bases, and the junction held 9 bases outside the gene matches. The CDR3 loop spans 16 amino acids. Germline V gene lookup returns CDR1 SGHAT and CDR2 FQDESV (reference sequence). The CDR3 sequence is CASSWGTSGPAQTQYF. CDR3 bases: TGTGCCAGCAGCTGGGGGACTAGCGGGCCCGCCCAGACCCAGTACTTC.

The table lists this clonotype with many counts. The chain combines TRBV7-2 with TRBJ2-3; 10 nucleotides align to TRBD1. Germline V CDR1 and CDR2: SGHTA, FQGNSA. This CDR3 is built from 16 residues. V shed 2 bases, J shed 6 bases, and the junction held 8 bases outside the gene matches. The CDR3 DNA is TGTGCCAGCAGCTTAACGACAGGGGGCCGGACGGATACGCAGTATTTT. This translates into CASSLTTGGRTDTQYF.

This clonotype was counted a few times. Only one base separates this from a far larger clonotype, so it likely reflects a read error. The chain uses TRBV6-2 or TRBV6-3 and TRBJ2-1; 11 nucleotides line up with TRBD2. The CDR3 has 15 residues. V was pared by 7 bases and J by 10 bases, with 12 bases of the junction left unmatched. The V gene's germline CDR1 is MNHEY and CDR2 SVGEGT. The CDR3 sequence is CASKTRLAGNYEQFF. The CDR3 DNA is TGTGCCAGCAAAACCAGACTAGCGGGAAACTACGAGCAGTTCTTC.

This chain uses TRBV7-9 with TRBJ2-1; 12 positions match TRBD2. The V gene end was trimmed by 3 bases and the J gene end by 1 base; junction bases not matched to a gene: 1. Germline CDR1 SEHNR, CDR2 FQNEAQ (reference sequence). CDR3 length: 16 amino acids. CDR3 amino acids: CASSLGTSGSYNEQFF. The DNA of the CDR3 is TGTGCCAGCAGCTTGGGGACTAGCGGGTCCTACAATGAGCAGTTCTTC.

This clonotype was detected many times. The V call is TRBV3-1, the J call TRBJ2-7; 7 bases agree with TRBD1. V lost 1 base and J lost 2; bases outside the gene matches: 5. Germline assignment: CDR1 LGHDT and CDR2 YNNKEL (reference sequence). The CDR3 runs to 15 residues. The CDR3 sequence: CASSQGYRGPYEQYF. CDR3 nucleotides: TGTGCCAGCAGCCAAGGTTACAGGGGACCCTACGAGCAGTACTTC.

The chain is built from TRBV13 and TRBJ2-1, with D tentatively TRBD2 (6 bases). Germline V gene sequence: CDR1 PRHDT, CDR2 FYEKMQ (reference sequence). This CDR3 contains 14 residues. V shed 1 base and J shed 10 bases, with 14 bases lying between them. CDR3 loop: CASSLAGGSYEQFF. In DNA, the CDR3 is TGTGCCAGCAGCTTAGCTGGGGGGTCCTACGAGCAGTTCTTC.

On this clonotype: With only one base between it and a far larger clone, this is likely a read error. This rearrangement joins TRBV6-8 to TRBJ2-5; 8 bases line up with TRBD1. The CDR3 totals 14 residues. CDR1 is MNHGY and CDR2 is SAAAGT in the germline V gene. In DNA, the CDR3 is TGTACCAGCAGTCGAGGACAGGGCCAAGAGACCCAGTACTTC. Residues: CTSSRGQGQETQYF.

This clonotype was seen many times. CDR3 region: CASSRSGGAHNEQFF. In DNA, the CDR3 is TGCGCCAGCAGCCGAAGCGGGGGGGCCCACAATGAGCAGTTCTTC. The chain links TRBV5-1 to TRBJ2-1, with 10 bases that match TRBD2. The CDR3 has 15 amino acids. Per germline, CDR1 SGHRS and CDR2 YFSETQ. Germline trimming cut 4 bases from V and 5 bases from J; bases unmatched to any gene: 6.

This clonotype has a count of ten or more. The chain has TRBV7-2 and TRBJ2-7; weak D call: TRBD2 (5 bases). With 5 bases removed from V and 6 bases from J, the gap between germline ends came to 8 bases. The CDR3 sequence is 11 residues long. CDR1 SGHTA and CDR2 FQGNSA come from the germline V gene. The CDR3 loop reads CASSPGSEQYF. CDR3 coding DNA: TGTGCCAGCAGCCCGGGGAGCGAGCAGTACTTC.

This clonotype showed up many times. The chain carries TRBV12-3 or TRBV12-4 and TRBJ1-5; 10 nucleotides agree with TRBD1. V lost 7 bases to trimming and J lost 4 bases; unmatched junction nucleotides: 4. This CDR3 has 14 amino acids. The DNA of the CDR3 is TGTGCCAGCACCCTGGGACAGGGGAATCAGCCCCAGCATTTT. This codes for CASTLGQGNQPQHF.

Ten or more counts support this clonotype. The CDR3 sequence is CAWSGGQVEAFF. The CDR3, as DNA: TGTGCCTGGAGTGGCGGACAGGTTGAAGCTTTCTTT. J is TRBJ1-1 and V is TRBV30, with 7 bases lining up with TRBD1. Germline V lookup: CDR1 GTSNPN, CDR2 SVGIG (reference sequence). V dropped 1 base and J dropped 7; count of bases not matched to a gene: 3. CDR3 length equals 12 residues.

This clonotype was observed at least ten times. The V gene is TRBV20-1, the J gene TRBJ2-7; D unclear. Looked up from germline, CDR1 is DFQATT and CDR2 is SNEGSKA (reference sequence). This CDR3 is built from 12 residues. Trimming stripped 0 bases from V and 3 bases from J, with 6 bases between. CDR3 region: CSARDLDYEQYF. CDR3 sequence (DNA): TGCAGTGCTAGAGATTTAGACTACGAGCAGTACTTC.

The chain employs TRBV11-2 and TRBJ2-3, with 7 bases matching TRBD2. V shed 1 base, J shed 2 bases, and the junction held 9 bases outside the gene matches. Germline values: CDR1 SGHAT, CDR2 FQNNGV. This CDR3 contains 17 residues. CDR3 DNA: TGTGCCAGCAGCTTAGGCGCAGCAGCGGGACCCACAGATACGCAGTATTTT. Amino acid sequence: CASSLGAAAGPTDTQYF.

The chain has TRBV2 and TRBJ2-3, with 7 bases lining up with TRBD2. The CDR3 runs to 16 residues. The V gene end was trimmed by 0 bases and the J gene end by 2 bases; junction bases not matched to a gene: 5. Germline V gene sequence: CDR1 SNHLY, CDR2 FYNNEI. This chain's CDR3 is CASSEASGTNTDTQYF. The DNA for the CDR3 is TGTGCCAGCAGTGAAGCCAGTGGGACTAACACAGATACGCAGTATTTT.

In this sample, this clonotype turned up many times. The chain carries TRBV5-4 and TRBJ1-1; no firm D call. The CDR3 is 16 residues long. The V end was cut by 1 base, the J end by 1 base, with 14 bases between. The germline V gene has CDR1 SGHNT and CDR2 YYREEE (reference sequence). As DNA, the CDR3 is TGTGCCAGCAGCTTGTTCGGCCGGGGAGAGAACACTGAAGCTTTCTTT. Its translation: CASSLFGRGENTEAFF.

This clonotype has a count of ten or more. The V call is TRBV14, the J call TRBJ1-2; D uncertain. The CDR3 totals 15 residues. CDR1 and CDR2 from the germline V gene are SGHDN and FVKESK. The ends were cut back, 0 bases at V and 4 bases at J, with 12 bases in the middle. The CDR3 is CASSQDFQSRYGYTF. The CDR3 nucleotides read TGTGCCAGCAGCCAAGATTTTCAGAGCCGCTATGGCTACACCTTC.

This clonotype was seen ten or more times. This chain connects TRBV19 to TRBJ1-2; TRBD1 agrees at 7 bases. CDR1 and CDR2 (germline): LNHDA, SQIVND (reference sequence). This CDR3 region has 16 residues. V shed 6 bases and J 0 bases; nucleotides not matched to a gene: 10. DNA of the CDR3: TGTGCCAGTAGAAAAGGGACAGAAGGTTCTAACTATGGCTACACCTTC. The encoded protein is CASRKGTEGSNYGYTF.